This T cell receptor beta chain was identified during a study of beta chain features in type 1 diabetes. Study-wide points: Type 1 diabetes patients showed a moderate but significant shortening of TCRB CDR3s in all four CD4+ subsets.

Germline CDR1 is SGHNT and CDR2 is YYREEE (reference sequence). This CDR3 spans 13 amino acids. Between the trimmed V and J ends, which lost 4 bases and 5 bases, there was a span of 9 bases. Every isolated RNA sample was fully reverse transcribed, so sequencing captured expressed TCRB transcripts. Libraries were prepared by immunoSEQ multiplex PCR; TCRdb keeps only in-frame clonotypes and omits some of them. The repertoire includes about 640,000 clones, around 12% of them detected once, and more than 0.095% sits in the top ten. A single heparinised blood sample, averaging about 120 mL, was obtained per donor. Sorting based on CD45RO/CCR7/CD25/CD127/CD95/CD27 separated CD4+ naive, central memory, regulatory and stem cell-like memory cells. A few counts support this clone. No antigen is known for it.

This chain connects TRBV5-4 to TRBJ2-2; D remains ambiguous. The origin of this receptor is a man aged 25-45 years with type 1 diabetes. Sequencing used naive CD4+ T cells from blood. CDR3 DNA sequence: TGTGCCAGCAGCCTGGAATTTACCGGGGAGCTGTTTTTT. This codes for CASSLEFTGELFF.